This is a list of T cell receptor beta chains from one sample in a study of shared clonotypes between healthy human individuals. Method: immunoSEQ multiplex PCR; TCRdb's copy keeps in-frame clones and lacks some. Counted here are over a million clones, 65% to 80% occurring once; the ten biggest clones make up approximately 1.3%. The sequenced sample was memory CD4+ T cells sorted from blood. These receptors all stem from a man younger than 35 in good health. Both conserved end residues are part of each CDR3. Fields, in order: V gene, J gene, clone size, D gene, CDR3 DNA, CDR3 protein. A D gene is named only where the DNA matches it firmly. A row's size may be missing; if present it is once, few, many or a size class.

TRBV30	TRBJ1-4	few	-	TGTGCCTCTGAGTGGGGAACTAATGAAAAACTGTTTTTT	CASEWGTNEKLFF
TRBV19	TRBJ1-1	-	-	TGTGCCAGTAGTACGACAGGTCGAAACACTGAAGCTTTCTTT	CASSTTGRNTEAFF
TRBV7-9	TRBJ2-2	-	-	TGTGCCAGCAGCTTTGGCAGCGCAGGGAACACCGGGGAGCTGTTTTTT	CASSFGSAGNTGELFF
TRBV6-5	TRBJ1-2	-	TRBD1	TGTGCCAGCAGAACCGGGACAGGGAGGGATGGCTACACCTTC	CASRTGTGRDGYTF
TRBV6-6	TRBJ2-7	-	-	TGTGCCAGCAGTTACTTGAACGTCGGGGCCTACGAGCAGTACTTC	CASSYLNVGAYEQYF
TRBV5-1	TRBJ1-2	-	TRBD1	TGCGCCAGCAGCTTGGACCCCGACAGGGGATCTCTTGGCTACACCTTC	CASSLDPDRGSLGYTF
TRBV5-5	TRBJ2-5	-	-	TGTGCCAGCAGCCTCCATTCCCAAGAGACCCAGTACTTC	CASSLHSQETQYF
TRBV19	TRBJ2-3	-	TRBD1	TGTGCCACCTCCTGGTGGGGACAGACTACAGATACGCAGTATTTT	CATSWWGQTTDTQYF
TRBV5-1	TRBJ2-7	-	-	TGCGCCAGCAGCTTAGCAGGGAGCTCCTACGAGCAGTACTTC	CASSLAGSSYEQYF
TRBV2	TRBJ1-2	-	TRBD1	TGTGCCAGCAGTTTCCGGACAGGGGAGGGCTACACCTTC	CASSFRTGEGYTF
TRBV6-1	TRBJ2-1	-	-	TGTGCCAGCAGTGAGGGTTACAGGGTCGATGAGCAGTTCTTC	CASSEGYRVDEQFF
TRBV4-3	TRBJ2-2	-	-	TGCGCCAGCAGCCTTTACGCAGGGACCCGAAACACCGGGGAGCTGTTTTTT	CASSLYAGTRNTGELFF
TRBV6-6	TRBJ2-7	-	TRBD1	TGTGCCAGCAGCCCAAGGACAGGGACCTACGAGCAGTACTTC	CASSPRTGTYEQYF
TRBV27	TRBJ1-1	-	-	TGTGCCAGCAGTACCATGACAGGGAACACTGAAGCTTTCTTT	CASSTMTGNTEAFF
TRBV18	TRBJ2-2	once	-	TGTGCCAGCTCACCGTCCCGGGACGGCGGGGAGCTGTTTTTT	CASSPSRDGGELFF
TRBV30	TRBJ1-6	-	-	TGTGCCTGGAGTGAAGACCCTTTAGGGGGGTCACCCCTCCACTTT	CAWSEDPLGGSPLHF
TRBV2	TRBJ2-5	-	TRBD1	TGTGCCAGCAGACCGACAGGGGTACAAGAGACCCAGTACTTC	CASRPTGVQETQYF
TRBV2	TRBJ2-2	-	-	TGTGCCAGCAGACCTGGGACATCGAACACCGGGGAGCTGTTTTTT	CASRPGTSNTGELFF
TRBV7-6	TRBJ2-3	once	-	TGTGCCAGCAGCTTAGAGCCAGATACGCAGTATTTT	CASSLEPDTQYF
TRBV9	TRBJ2-1	many	-	TGTGCCAGCAGCGTAACAGGAGGGAGTTCCTACAATGAGCAGTTCTTC	CASSVTGGSSYNEQFF
TRBV19	TRBJ1-1	-	-	TGTGCCAGTAGTACGGTCCGACGCTCGACAGTTAACACTGAAGCTTTCTTT	CASSTVRRSTVNTEAFF
TRBV28	TRBJ2-3	-	TRBD2	TGTGCCAGCAGTTCGGGTGGGACTAGCGGGGGGAGCACAGATACGCAGTATTTT	CASSSGGTSGGSTDTQYF
TRBV6-6	TRBJ1-4	-	-	TGTGCCAGCAGCCCTAGGGCTCAGGTTTTTAAAGAAAAACTGTTTTTT	CASSPRAQVFKEKLFF
TRBV5-6	TRBJ1-6	-	-	TGTGCCAGCAGCACTTTTACAAAGGATAATTCACCCCTCCACTTT	CASSTFTKDNSPLHF
TRBV28	TRBJ1-5	-	-	TGTGCCAGCAGGGGGGAAGGGATTAACAATCAGCCCCAGCATTTT	CASRGEGINNQPQHF
TRBV4-2	TRBJ1-2	-	TRBD1	TGTGCCAGCAGCCAAGGAGGACAGGGGGCCCTCTATGGCTACACCTTC	CASSQGGQGALYGYTF
TRBV6-6	TRBJ2-1	-	TRBD2	TGTGCCAGCAGCCCTAGGACTAGCGGGAGCTACAATGAGCAGTTCTTC	CASSPRTSGSYNEQFF
TRBV19	TRBJ2-7	-	-	TGTGCCAGCTCAAGACGGAGGGGGGCCTACGAGCAGTACTTC	CASSRRRGAYEQYF
TRBV28	TRBJ1-2	-	-	TGTGCCAGCAGTCATCCTAACTATGGCTACACCTTC	CASSHPNYGYTF
TRBV6-1	TRBJ2-5	-	-	TGTGCCAGCAGTGTTCTTCTGGAGACCCAGTACTTC	CASSVLLETQYF
TRBV6-5	TRBJ1-1	-	TRBD1	TGTGCCAGCAGACCCGTGGACAGGTCGAAAGCTTTCTTT	CASRPVDRSKAFF
TRBV6-1	TRBJ2-4	-	TRBD1	TGTGCCAGCAGCCCCCCCCAGGGGGCTTACATTCAGTACTTC	CASSPPQGAYIQYF
TRBV10-1	TRBJ2-2	-	TRBD1	TGCGCCAGCAGCGACAGGGGGGTCACCGGGGAGCTGTTTTTT	CASSDRGVTGELFF
TRBV5-5	TRBJ2-3	-	TRBD2	TGTGCCAGCAGCCTAGCGGGGGGGCGGACAGATACGCAGTATTTT	CASSLAGGRTDTQYF
TRBV18	TRBJ1-2	-	-	TGTGCCAGCTCACCACCCGCTGGGTCTGGCTACACCTTC	CASSPPAGSGYTF
TRBV6-1	TRBJ1-2	-	-	TGTGCCAGCAGGGAGTGGAATGGCTACACCTTC	CASREWNGYTF
TRBV5-1	TRBJ1-1	-	TRBD1	TGCGCCAGCAGCGGGGGACAGCGGAACACTGAAGCTTTCTTT	CASSGGQRNTEAFF
TRBV7-8	TRBJ2-4	-	-	TGTGCCAGCAGCTCCGGGACCGTGAGTAGCATTCAGTACTTC	CASSSGTVSSIQYF
TRBV7-9	TRBJ1-5	many	-	TGTGCCAGCAGCTCGAGTCCCCGGCCCCAGCATTTT	CASSSSPRPQHF
TRBV19	TRBJ1-1	-	-	TGTGCCAGTAGTTTTACGGGAACTAAGAACACTGAAGCTTTCTTT	CASSFTGTKNTEAFF
TRBV29-1	TRBJ1-5	-	TRBD1	TGCAGCGTTGGACAGGGGGACAATCAGCCCCAGCATTTT	CSVGQGDNQPQHF
TRBV18	TRBJ2-4	-	-	TGTGCCAGCTCACCACCGGACAGCTTGGCCAAAAACATTCAGTACTTC	CASSPPDSLAKNIQYF
TRBV2	TRBJ1-5	-	-	TGTGCCAGCAGCACAGACAGTTTCCTTAGCAATCAGCCCCAGCATTTT	CASSTDSFLSNQPQHF